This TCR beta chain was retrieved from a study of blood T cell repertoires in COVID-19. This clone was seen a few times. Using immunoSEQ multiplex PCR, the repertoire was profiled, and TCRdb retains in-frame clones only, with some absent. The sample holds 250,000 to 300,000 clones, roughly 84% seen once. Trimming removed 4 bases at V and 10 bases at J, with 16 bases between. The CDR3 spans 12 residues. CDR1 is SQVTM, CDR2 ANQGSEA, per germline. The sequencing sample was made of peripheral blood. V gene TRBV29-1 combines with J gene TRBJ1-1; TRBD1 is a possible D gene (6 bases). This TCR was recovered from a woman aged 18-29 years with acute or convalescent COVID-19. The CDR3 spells CSVGVGGFGAFF. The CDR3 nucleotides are TGCAGCGTTGGTGTTGGGGGCTTTGGAGCTTTCTTT.